The next 20 T cell receptor beta chains were all read from a single sample in a study of CD8+CD57+ T cells in acquired aplastic anemia. Profiling of TCR beta VDJ combinations and CDR3 sequences used genomic DNA as template. MiXCR, run by TCRdb on the reads, gives a single entry per CDR3 protein. The sample records some 170,000 distinct CDR3 sequences, 40% to 50% being singletons. Selection for sequencing was limited to patients who had shown CD8+CD57+ cell expansion by flow cytometry. Material: sorted CD4+, CD8+, or CD8+CD57+ T cells (not recorded which) from PBMCs. These receptors all stem from a human donor with aplastic anemia.

The chain is built from TRBV7-8 and TRBJ2-7; D is ambiguous. V lost 3 bases, J lost 4 bases, and 7 bases lay in between. The CDR3 loop spans 12 amino acids. Germline loops: CDR1 SGHVS, CDR2 FQNEAQ. CDR3 region: CASSFSGYEQYF. The CDR3 bases are TGTGCCAGCAGCTTTTCCGGGTACGAGCAGTACTTC.

The chain couples TRBV20-1 to TRBJ1-5, with D uncertain. Per germline, CDR1 DFQATT and CDR2 SNEGSKA (reference sequence). V lost 3 bases and J lost 4, with 10 bases in between. This CDR3 spans 13 amino acids. CDR3 in DNA: TGCAGTGCTAGGCAGGATTTAAATCAGCCCCAGCATTTT. It encodes CSARQDLNQPQHF.

The chain has TRBV10-3 and TRBJ2-7, with D perhaps matching TRBD2 (5 bases). V gave up 6 bases and J gave up 2 bases, with 14 bases separating them. Germline CDR1 and CDR2: ENHRY and SYGVKD. The CDR3 is 14 residues long. In DNA form, the CDR3 reads TGTGCCATCAGGCCCAGCGGAGACGCCTACGAGCAGTACTTC. Translating gives CAIRPSGDAYEQYF.

V usage is TRBV5-4 and J usage is TRBJ2-1; 7 bases agree with TRBD2. V was clipped by 0 bases and J by 2 bases; unmatched bases: 2. Germline V gene data show CDR1 as SGHNT and CDR2 as YYREEE (reference sequence). This CDR3 is built from 15 residues. The CDR3, as DNA: TGTGCCAGCAGCTTGGGCGGGAGACCCTACAATGAGCAGTTCTTC. Translated, it gives CASSLGGRPYNEQFF.

This chain joins TRBV5-1 and TRBJ1-1, with 7 nucleotides matching TRBD1. Germline lookup yields CDR1 SGHRS and CDR2 YFSETQ. J lost 11 bases, V lost 4 bases, and 11 bases had no gene match. This CDR3 spans 13 amino acids. CDR3 DNA: TGCGCCAGCAGCCCCCAAGGACAGGCGACGGCTTTCTTT. This encodes CASSPQGQATAFF. Full variable domain (outside the CDR3, taken from reference TRBV5-1 and TRBJ1-1): KAGVTQTPRYLIKTRGQQVTLSCSPISGHRSVSWYQQTPGQGLQFLFEYFSETQRNKGNFPGRFSGRQFSNSRSEMNVSTLELGDSALYLCASSPQGQATAFFGQGTRLTVV.

This clonotype was detected many times. This chain uses TRBV6-5 with TRBJ1-2; 7 bases align to TRBD1. Per the germline V gene, CDR1 is MNHEY and CDR2 is SVGAGI. The CDR3 is made up of 15 amino acids. The junction had 7 bases not matched to a gene; V was cut back by 3 bases and J by 3 bases. The CDR3 sequence: CASSYRGQDYYGYTF. DNA of the CDR3: TGTGCCAGCAGTTATCGAGGACAGGACTACTATGGCTACACCTTC.

This clonotype is a singleton in its sample. The rearrangement joins TRBV2 to TRBJ2-7; 14 bases map to TRBD2. The V segment lost 7 bases and the J segment 7 bases; nucleotides outside the gene matches: 9. Germline lookup yields CDR1 SNHLY and CDR2 FYNNEI. CDR3 size: 15 residues. The CDR3 reads CASKPGTSGSQEQYF. CDR3 DNA: TGTGCCAGCAAACCCGGGACTAGCGGGAGTCAGGAGCAGTACTTC.

This clonotype was seen ten or more times. This chain connects TRBV20-1 to TRBJ2-2; 8 positions match TRBD1. The ends lost 3 bases at V and 4 bases at J; junction bases unmatched: 7. CDR3 length: 15 amino acids. Germline lookup yields CDR1 DFQATT and CDR2 SNEGSKA (reference sequence). For the CDR3, the DNA is TGCAGTGCTAGGCAGGGGGCGCGTGGCACCGGGGAGCTGTTTTTT. This gives the protein CSARQGARGTGELFF.

Here the CDR3 reads CASMDWNGYTF. The CDR3 bases are TGTGCCAGCATGGACTGGAATGGCTACACCTTC. This chain links TRBV2 with TRBJ1-2; the D is unclear. Germline CDR1 and CDR2: SNHLY and FYNNEI. The CDR3 sequence is 11 residues long. V was pared by 7 bases and J by 6 bases, with 9 bases between.

The chain combines TRBV25-1 with TRBJ1-6; TRBD1 is a possible D gene (5 bases). The V end was cut by 8 bases, the J end by 7 bases, with 18 bases between. Germline V gene lookup returns CDR1 MGHDK and CDR2 SYGVNS. The CDR3 consists of 15 residues. In DNA, the CDR3 is TGTGCCAGCGCGGGGCTTGGGTCCTCCAATTCACCCCTCCACTTT. Amino acids: CASAGLGSSNSPLHF.

This chain connects TRBV2 to TRBJ1-2; the D is unclear. The CDR3 has 13 residues. Trimming stripped 5 bases from V and 3 bases from J, with 10 bases between. Germline CDR1 and CDR2: SNHLY and FYNNEI. This CDR3 is CASSNAEDYGYTF. The CDR3 region has the DNA TGTGCCAGCAGTAATGCCGAAGACTATGGCTACACCTTC.

V and J are TRBV3-1 and TRBJ2-7, with D possibly TRBD2 on 6 matching bases. Germline CDR1 is LGHDT and CDR2 is YNNKEL (reference sequence). This CDR3 has 14 residues. V lost 3 bases and J 0 bases, leaving 9 bases between the germline ends. CDR3 amino acids: CASSHLGGSYEQYF. The DNA of the CDR3 is TGTGCCAGCAGCCATCTGGGGGGCTCCTACGAGCAGTACTTC.

The rearrangement uses TRBV2 and TRBJ2-5; 8 bases line up with TRBD1. The CDR3 has 14 residues. The J segment lost 2 bases and the V segment lost 3 bases, leaving 2 bases of the junction unmatched. From germline, CDR1 is SNHLY and CDR2 FYNNEI. CDR3 residues: CASSDHRGQETQYF. The DNA of the CDR3 is TGTGCCAGCAGTGATCACAGGGGGCAAGAGACCCAGTACTTC.

This clonotype was observed at least ten times. V usage is TRBV6-1 and J usage is TRBJ1-3; a possible D gene is TRBD1 (5 bases). The CDR3 has 17 residues. V lost 4 bases to trimming and J lost 2 bases, with 18 bases between them. The germline V gene has CDR1 MNHNS and CDR2 SASEGT. CDR3 nucleotides: TGTGCCAGCAGTGCCTCTACGACAGTAGCGCCTGGAAACACCATATATTTT. It is translated as CASSASTTVAPGNTIYF.

The sample holds many counts of this clonotype. The chain couples TRBV16 to TRBJ2-1, with D unresolved. CDR3 length equals 14 residues. Trimming took 4 bases from V and 4 from J, leaving 11 bases between them. Germline values: CDR1 KGHSY, CDR2 FQNENV. As DNA, the CDR3 is TGTGCCAGCAGCCGTCGGCAGCAGTACAATGAGCAGTTCTTC. This gives the protein CASSRRQQYNEQFF.

This clonotype was seen ten or more times. The V and J genes are TRBV7-2 and TRBJ2-2; D gene unclear. This CDR3 has 17 residues. The V gene's germline CDR1 is SGHTA and CDR2 FQGNSA. Trimming took off 5 bases at V and 1 base at J, with 17 bases between the two ends. The CDR3 spells CASSHIVPGVNTGELFF. In DNA, the CDR3 is TGTGCCAGCAGCCACATCGTTCCTGGGGTGAACACCGGGGAGCTGTTTTTT.

Regarding this clonotype: A much larger clone sits a single nucleotide away, making a read error possible. This CDR3 is CASSSDRGRSPLHF. In nucleotides, the CDR3 is TGTGCCAGCAGCTCGGACAGGGGGCGATCACCCCTCCACTTT. This chain connects TRBV25-1 to TRBJ1-6; 11 positions match TRBD1. V was pared by 6 bases and J by 10 bases, with 5 bases of the junction left unmatched. CDR1 and CDR2 from the germline V gene are MGHDK and SYGVNS. This CDR3 is 14 amino acids long.

This clonotype has a handful of counts. J is TRBJ2-7 and V is TRBV24-1; D is possibly TRBD2 (5 bases). The germline gives CDR1 KGHDR, CDR2 SFDVKD. This CDR3 is built from 13 residues. The germline V and J ends were trimmed by 4 bases and 5 bases, with 11 bases remaining between them. The CDR3 reads CATSEGPGDEQYF. In DNA, the CDR3 is TGTGCCACCAGTGAAGGCCCCGGGGACGAGCAGTACTTC.

The rearrangement joins TRBV20-1 to TRBJ2-1; 9 bases are shared with TRBD2. CDR1 is DFQATT, CDR2 SNEGSKA, per germline (reference sequence). V lost 3 bases to trimming and J lost 1 base; unmatched junction nucleotides: 1. This CDR3 contains 14 residues. In DNA form, the CDR3 reads TGCAGTGCTAGGACTAGCGGATCCTACAATGAGCAGTTCTTC. This encodes CSARTSGSYNEQFF.

This clonotype was counted at least ten times. This chain uses TRBV6-1 with TRBJ2-7, with D possibly matching TRBD1 (5 bases). The germline gives CDR1 MNHNS, CDR2 SASEGT. The CDR3 totals 13 residues. Trimming left V 4 bases short and J 4 bases short, with 11 bases between. CDR3 protein: CASSAQQEYEQYF. The CDR3 DNA reads as TGTGCCAGCAGTGCCCAACAGGAATACGAGCAGTACTTC.